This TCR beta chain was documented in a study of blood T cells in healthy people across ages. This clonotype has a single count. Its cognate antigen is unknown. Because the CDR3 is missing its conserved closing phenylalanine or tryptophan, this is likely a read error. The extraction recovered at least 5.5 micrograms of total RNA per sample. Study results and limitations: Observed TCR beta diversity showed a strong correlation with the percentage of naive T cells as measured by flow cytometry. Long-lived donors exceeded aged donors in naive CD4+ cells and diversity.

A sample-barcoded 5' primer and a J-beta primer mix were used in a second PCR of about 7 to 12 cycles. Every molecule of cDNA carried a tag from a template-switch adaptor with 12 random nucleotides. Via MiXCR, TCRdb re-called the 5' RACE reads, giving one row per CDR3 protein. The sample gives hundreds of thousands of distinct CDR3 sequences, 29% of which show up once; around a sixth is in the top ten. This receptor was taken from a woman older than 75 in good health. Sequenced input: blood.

The CDR3 nucleotides read TGCAGCGTCAGTGTTGGGACGGCCACCGGGGAGCTGTTTTTG. Translated: CSVSVGTATGELFL. The chain is built from TRBV29-1 and TRBJ2-2; D may correspond to TRBD1 or TRBD2 (5 bases each). Germline V gives CDR1 SQVTM, CDR2 ANQGSEA. The CDR3 extends over 14 amino acids. V was shortened by 6 bases and J by 4 bases, with 15 bases between the two germline ends.